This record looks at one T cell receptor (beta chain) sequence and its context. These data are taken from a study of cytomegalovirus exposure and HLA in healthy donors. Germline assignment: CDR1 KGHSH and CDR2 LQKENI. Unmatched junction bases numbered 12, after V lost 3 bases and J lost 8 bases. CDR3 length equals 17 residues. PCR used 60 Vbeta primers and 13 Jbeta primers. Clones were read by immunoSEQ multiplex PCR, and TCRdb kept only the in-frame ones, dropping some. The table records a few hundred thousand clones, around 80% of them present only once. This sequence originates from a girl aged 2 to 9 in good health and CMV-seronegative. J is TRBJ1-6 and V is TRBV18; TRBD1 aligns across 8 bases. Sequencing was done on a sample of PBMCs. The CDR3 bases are TGTGCCAGCTCACCCGCATATCACAGGGGGGGGGATTCACCCCTCCACTTT. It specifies CASSPAYHRGGDSPLHF. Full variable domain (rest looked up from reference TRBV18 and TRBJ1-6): NAGVMQNPRHLVRRRGQEARLRCSPMKGHSHVYWYRQLPEEGLKFMVYLQKENIIDESGMPKERFSAEFPKEGPSILRIQQVVRGDSAAYFCASSPAYHRGGDSPLHFGNGTRLTVT.